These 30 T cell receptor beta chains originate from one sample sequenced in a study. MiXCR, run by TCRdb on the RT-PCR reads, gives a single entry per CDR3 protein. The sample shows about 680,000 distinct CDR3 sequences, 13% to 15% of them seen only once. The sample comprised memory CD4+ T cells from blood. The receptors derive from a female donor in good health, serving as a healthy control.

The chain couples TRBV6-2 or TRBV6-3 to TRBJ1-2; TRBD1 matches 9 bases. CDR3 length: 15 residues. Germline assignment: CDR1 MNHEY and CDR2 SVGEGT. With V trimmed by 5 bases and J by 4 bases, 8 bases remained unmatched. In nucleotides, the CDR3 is TGTGCCAGCAGTATGGGACAGGGTGTCGGCTATGGCTACACCTTC. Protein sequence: CASSMGQGVGYGYTF.

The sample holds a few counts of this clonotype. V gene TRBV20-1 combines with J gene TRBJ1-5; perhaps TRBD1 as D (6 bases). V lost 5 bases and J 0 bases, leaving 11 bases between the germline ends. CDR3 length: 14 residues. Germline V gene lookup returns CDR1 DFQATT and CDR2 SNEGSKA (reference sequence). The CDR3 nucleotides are TGCAGTGCTCCGGACAGATATAGCAATCAGCCCCAGCATTTT. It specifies CSAPDRYSNQPQHF.

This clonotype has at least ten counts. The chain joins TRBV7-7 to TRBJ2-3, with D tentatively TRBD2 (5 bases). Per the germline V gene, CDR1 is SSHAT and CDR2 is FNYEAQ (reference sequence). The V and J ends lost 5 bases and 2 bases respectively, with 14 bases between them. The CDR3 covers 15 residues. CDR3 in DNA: TGTGCCAGCAGCCCCCAGGAGGCCACCACAGATACGCAGTATTTT. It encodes CASSPQEATTDTQYF.

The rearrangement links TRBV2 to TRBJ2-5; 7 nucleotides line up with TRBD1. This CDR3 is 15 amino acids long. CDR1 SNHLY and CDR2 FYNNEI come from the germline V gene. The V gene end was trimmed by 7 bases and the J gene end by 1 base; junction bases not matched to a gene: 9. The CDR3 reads CASKASTGPQETQYF. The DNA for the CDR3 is TGTGCCAGCAAGGCCTCGACAGGGCCCCAAGAGACCCAGTACTTC.

CDR3 nucleotides: TGCAGTGCCCGCCGGCCCACCCGGGGCTACACCTTC. Translated: CSARRPTRGYTF. The chain uses TRBV20-1 and TRBJ1-2; D uncertain. CDR1 is DFQATT and CDR2 is SNEGSKA in the germline V gene (reference sequence). The CDR3 has 12 amino acids. V lost 6 bases and J lost 8, with 16 bases in between.

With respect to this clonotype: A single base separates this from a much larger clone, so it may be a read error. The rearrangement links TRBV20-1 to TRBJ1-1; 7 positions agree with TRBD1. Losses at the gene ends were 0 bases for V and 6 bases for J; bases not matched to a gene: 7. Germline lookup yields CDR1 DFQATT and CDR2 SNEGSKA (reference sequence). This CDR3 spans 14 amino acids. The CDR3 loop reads CSARDSLGTAEAFF. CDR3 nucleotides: TGCAGTGCTAGAGATAGCCTAGGGACAGCTGAAGCTTTCTTT.

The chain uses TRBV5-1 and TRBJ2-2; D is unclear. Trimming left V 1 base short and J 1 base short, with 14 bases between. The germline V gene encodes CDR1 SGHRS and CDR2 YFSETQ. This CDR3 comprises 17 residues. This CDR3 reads CASSLYSASLNTGELFF. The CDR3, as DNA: TGCGCCAGCAGCTTGTACAGCGCCAGCCTGAACACCGGGGAGCTGTTTTTT.

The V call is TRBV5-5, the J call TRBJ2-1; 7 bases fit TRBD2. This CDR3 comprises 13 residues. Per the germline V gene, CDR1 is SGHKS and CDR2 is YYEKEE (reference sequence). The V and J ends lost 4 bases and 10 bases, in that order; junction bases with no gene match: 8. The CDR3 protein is CASSGRGVREQFF. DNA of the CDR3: TGTGCCAGCAGCGGTCGGGGGGTACGGGAGCAGTTCTTC. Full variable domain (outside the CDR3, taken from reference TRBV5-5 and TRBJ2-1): DAGVTQSPTHLIKTRGQQVTLRCSPISGHKSVSWYQQVLGQGPQFIFQYYEKEERGRGNFPDRFSARQFPNYSSELNVNALLLGDSALYLCASSGRGVREQFFGPGTRLTVL.

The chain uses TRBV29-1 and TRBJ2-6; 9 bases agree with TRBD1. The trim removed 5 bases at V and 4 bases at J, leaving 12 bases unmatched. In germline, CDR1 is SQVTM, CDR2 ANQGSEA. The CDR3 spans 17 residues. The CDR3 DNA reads TGCAGCGTTAGAGTCCGAACAGGGGGCGCCGGGGCCAACGTCCTGACTTTC. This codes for CSVRVRTGGAGANVLTF.

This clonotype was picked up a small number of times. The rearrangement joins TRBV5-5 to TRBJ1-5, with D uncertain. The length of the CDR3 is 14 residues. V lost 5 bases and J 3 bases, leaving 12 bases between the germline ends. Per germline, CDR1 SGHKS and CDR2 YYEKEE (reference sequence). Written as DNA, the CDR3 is TGTGCCAGCAGTGCCCGGGCTTTCAATCAGCCCCAGCATTTT. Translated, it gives CASSARAFNQPQHF.

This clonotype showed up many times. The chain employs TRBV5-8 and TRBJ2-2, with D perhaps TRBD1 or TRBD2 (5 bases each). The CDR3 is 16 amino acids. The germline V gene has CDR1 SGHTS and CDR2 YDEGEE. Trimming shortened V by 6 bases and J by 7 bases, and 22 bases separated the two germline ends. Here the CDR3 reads CASTLRPGPLGGELFF. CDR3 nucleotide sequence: TGTGCCAGCACCCTACGACCGGGACCCCTTGGCGGGGAGCTGTTTTTT.

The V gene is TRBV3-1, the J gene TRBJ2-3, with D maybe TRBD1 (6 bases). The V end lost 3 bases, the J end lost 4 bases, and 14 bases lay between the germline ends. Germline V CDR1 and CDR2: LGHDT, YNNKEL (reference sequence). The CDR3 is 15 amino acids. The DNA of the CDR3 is TGTGCCAGCAGCCATCGGACAGCAGGGGCAGATACGCAGTATTTT. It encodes CASSHRTAGADTQYF.

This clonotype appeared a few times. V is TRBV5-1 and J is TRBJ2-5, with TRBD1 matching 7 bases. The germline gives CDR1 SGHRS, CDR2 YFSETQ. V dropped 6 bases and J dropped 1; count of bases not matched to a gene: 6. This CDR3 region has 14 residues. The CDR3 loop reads CASTRQGLQETQYF. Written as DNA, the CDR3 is TGCGCCAGCACCCGACAGGGCCTCCAAGAGACCCAGTACTTC.

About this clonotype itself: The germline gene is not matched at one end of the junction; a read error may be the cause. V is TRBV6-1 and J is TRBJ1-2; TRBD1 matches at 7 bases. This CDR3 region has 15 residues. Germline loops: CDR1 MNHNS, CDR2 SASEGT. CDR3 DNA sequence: TGTGCCAGCAGTCAAGCCTCGACAGGGCTGCTTGGCTACACCTTC. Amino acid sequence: CASSQASTGLLGYTF.

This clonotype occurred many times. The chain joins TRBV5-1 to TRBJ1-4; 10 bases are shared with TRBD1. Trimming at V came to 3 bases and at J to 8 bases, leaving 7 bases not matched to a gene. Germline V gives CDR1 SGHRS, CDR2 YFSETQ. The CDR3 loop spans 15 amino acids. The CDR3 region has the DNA TGCGCCAGCAGCTGGGGGACAGGGGAAGTCGAAAAACTGTTTTTT. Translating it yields CASSWGTGEVEKLFF.

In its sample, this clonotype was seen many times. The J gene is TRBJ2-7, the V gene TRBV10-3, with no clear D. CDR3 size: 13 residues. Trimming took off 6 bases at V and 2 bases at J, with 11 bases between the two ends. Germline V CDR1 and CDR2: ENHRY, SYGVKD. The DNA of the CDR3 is TGTGCCATCAGACAATCGGACCCCTACGAGCAGTACTTC. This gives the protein CAIRQSDPYEQYF.

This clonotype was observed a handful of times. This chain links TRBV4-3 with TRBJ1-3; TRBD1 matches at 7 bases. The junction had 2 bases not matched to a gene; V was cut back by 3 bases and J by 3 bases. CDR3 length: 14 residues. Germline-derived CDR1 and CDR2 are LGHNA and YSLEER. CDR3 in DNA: TGCGCCAGCAGCCAGACAGGGCATGGAAACACCATATATTTT. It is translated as CASSQTGHGNTIYF.

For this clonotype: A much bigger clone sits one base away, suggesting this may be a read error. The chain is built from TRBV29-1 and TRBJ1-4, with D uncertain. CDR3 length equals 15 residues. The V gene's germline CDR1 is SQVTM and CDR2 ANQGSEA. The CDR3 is CGVPTGGATNEKLFF. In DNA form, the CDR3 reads TGCGGCGTCCCGACGGGAGGTGCAACTAATGAAAAACTGTTTTTT.

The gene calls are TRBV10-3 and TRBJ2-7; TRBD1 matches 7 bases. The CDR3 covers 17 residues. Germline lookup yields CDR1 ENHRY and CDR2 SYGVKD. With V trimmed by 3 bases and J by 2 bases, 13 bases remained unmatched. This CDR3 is CAISDFTRGQGAYEQYF. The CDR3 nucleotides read TGTGCCATCAGTGATTTCACGAGGGGGCAGGGGGCCTACGAGCAGTACTTC.

The DNA of the CDR3 is TGTGCCAGCAGTGAAGTTGCGGGCGGGGCTTGGGGTTATGAGCAGTTCTTC. It specifies CASSEVAGGAWGYEQFF. The chain uses TRBV6-1 and TRBJ2-1; TRBD2 might be the D (6 bases). The CDR3 is made up of 17 amino acids. V was cut by 1 base and J by 8 bases, with 21 bases left in between. Germline loops: CDR1 MNHNS, CDR2 SASEGT.

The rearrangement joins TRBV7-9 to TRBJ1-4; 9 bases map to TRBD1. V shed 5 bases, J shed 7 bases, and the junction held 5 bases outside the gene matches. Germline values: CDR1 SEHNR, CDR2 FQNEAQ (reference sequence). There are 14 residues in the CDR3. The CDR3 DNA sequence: TGTGCCAGCAGCCGCGGACAGGGGCGTGAAAAACTGTTTTTT. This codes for CASSRGQGREKLFF.

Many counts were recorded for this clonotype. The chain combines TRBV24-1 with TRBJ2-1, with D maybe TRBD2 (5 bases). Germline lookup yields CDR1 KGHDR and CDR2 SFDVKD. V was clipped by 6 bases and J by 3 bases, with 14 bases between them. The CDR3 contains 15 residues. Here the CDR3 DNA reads TGTGCCACCAGTATAAGCGGCGCGCGCTACAATGAGCAGTTCTTC. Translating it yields CATSISGARYNEQFF.

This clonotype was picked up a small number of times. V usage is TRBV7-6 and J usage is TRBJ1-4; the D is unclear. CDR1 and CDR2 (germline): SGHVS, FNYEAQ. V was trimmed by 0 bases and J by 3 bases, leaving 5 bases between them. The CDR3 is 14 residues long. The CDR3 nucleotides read TGTGCCAGCAGCTTAGCGGACCCTAATGAAAAACTGTTTTTT. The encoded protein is CASSLADPNEKLFF. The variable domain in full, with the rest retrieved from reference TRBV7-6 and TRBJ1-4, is GAGVSQSPRYKVTKRGQDVALRCDPISGHVSLYWYRQALGQGPEFLTYFNYEAQQDKSGLPNDRFSAERPEGSISTLTIQRTEQRDSAMYRCASSLADPNEKLFFGSGTQLSVL.

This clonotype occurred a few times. The CDR3 coding sequence is TGCAGTGCTAGACACGACAGGGACGAGACCCAGTACTTC. Protein: CSARHDRDETQYF. The V gene is TRBV20-1, the J gene TRBJ2-5; 7 bases map to TRBD1. The CDR3 contains 13 residues. With 2 bases clipped from V and 5 bases from J, the junction kept 5 bases outside the gene matches. Germline values: CDR1 DFQATT, CDR2 SNEGSKA (reference sequence).

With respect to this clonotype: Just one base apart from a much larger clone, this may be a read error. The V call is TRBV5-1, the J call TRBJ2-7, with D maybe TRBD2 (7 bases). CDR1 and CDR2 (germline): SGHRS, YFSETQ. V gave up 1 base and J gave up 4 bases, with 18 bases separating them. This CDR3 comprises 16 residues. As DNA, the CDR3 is TGCGCCAGCAGCTTGATGTCTGGGGGGGCCGGATACGAGCAGTACTTC. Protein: CASSLMSGGAGYEQYF.

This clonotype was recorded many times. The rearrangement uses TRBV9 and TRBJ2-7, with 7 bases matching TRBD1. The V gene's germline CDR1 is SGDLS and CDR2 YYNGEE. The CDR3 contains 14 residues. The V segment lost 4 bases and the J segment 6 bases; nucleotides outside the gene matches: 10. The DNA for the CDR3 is TGTGCCAGCAGCTTCGGACAGGCCGCTATCGAGCAGTACTTC. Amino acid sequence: CASSFGQAAIEQYF.

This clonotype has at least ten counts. CDR3 bases: TGTGCCAGCAGTTTTAGGCCGACCTACGAGCAGTACTTC. This sequence encodes CASSFRPTYEQYF. V and J are TRBV12-3 or TRBV12-4 and TRBJ2-7; D call uncertain. V was pared by 3 bases and J by 2 bases, with 8 bases between. The CDR3 loop spans 13 amino acids.

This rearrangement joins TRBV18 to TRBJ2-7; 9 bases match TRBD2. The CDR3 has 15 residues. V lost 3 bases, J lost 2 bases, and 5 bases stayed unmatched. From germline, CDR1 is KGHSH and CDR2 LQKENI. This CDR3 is CASSPAPSGAYEQYF. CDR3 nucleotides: TGTGCCAGCTCACCTGCGCCTAGCGGGGCCTACGAGCAGTACTTC.

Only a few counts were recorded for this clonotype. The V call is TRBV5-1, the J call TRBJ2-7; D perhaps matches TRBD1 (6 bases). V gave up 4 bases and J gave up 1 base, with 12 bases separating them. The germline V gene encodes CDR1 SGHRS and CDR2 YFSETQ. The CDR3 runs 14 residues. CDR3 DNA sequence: TGCGCCAGCAGCCCCACAGGGAAGTCCTACGAGCAGTACTTC. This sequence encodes CASSPTGKSYEQYF.

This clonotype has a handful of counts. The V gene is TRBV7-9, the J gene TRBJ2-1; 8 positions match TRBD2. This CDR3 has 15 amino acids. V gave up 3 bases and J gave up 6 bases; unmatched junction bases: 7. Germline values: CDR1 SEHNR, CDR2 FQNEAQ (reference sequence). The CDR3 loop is CASSLPGLDINEQFF. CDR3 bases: TGTGCCAGCAGCTTGCCGGGACTAGATATCAATGAGCAGTTCTTC.